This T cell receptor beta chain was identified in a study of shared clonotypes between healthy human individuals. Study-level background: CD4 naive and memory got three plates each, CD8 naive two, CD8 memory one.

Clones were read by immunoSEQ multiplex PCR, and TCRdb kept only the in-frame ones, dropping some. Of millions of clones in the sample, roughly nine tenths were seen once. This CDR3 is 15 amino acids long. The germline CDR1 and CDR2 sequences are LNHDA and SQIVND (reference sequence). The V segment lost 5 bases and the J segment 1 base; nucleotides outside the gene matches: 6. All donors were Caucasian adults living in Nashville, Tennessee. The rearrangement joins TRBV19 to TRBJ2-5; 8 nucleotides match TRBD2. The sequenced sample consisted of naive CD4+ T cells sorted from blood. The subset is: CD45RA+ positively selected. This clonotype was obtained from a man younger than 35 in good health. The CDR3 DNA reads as TGTGCCAGTAGTGCAGCGGGGGACCTCCAAGAGACCCAGTACTTC. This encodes CASSAAGDLQETQYF.